The 9 T cell receptor beta chains given below trace back to one sample, sequenced in a study of response to subunit inactivated influenza vaccine (dated by TCRdb to 2017 to 2018). The library was produced with RT-PCR. Data came from an Illumina HiSeq 2500. TCRdb cleaned the public reads at Q25 with fastp, built clones with MiXCR and kept in-frame beta chains. Every distinct CDR3 protein forms one entry, paired with its most common genes and DNA. Recorded for this sample are roughly 790,000 distinct CDR3 sequences; around 20% of them occurred a single time. The ten largest clones add up to roughly 10% of the sample. The sequenced sample was PBMCs from blood, obtained roughly 5 days after vaccination. All receptors derive from a man aged 45-65 years who received an inactivated influenza vaccine. Donor details come from another sample of the same person, matched by shared clones.

The chain couples TRBV18 to TRBJ2-3, with TRBD2 identical over 12 bases. CDR3 size: 16 residues. Germline V gives CDR1 KGHSH, CDR2 LQKENI. Trimming took 1 base from V and 3 from J; bases not matched to a gene: 2. The CDR3, as DNA: TGTGCCAGCTCACCACTGACTAGCGGGGGAACAGATACGCAGTATTTT. This sequence encodes CASSPLTSGGTDTQYF.

The chain is built from TRBV7-2 and TRBJ2-4, with 7 bases identical to TRBD2. V was clipped by 2 bases and J by 3 bases; unmatched bases: 1. The germline CDR1 and CDR2 sequences are SGHTA and FQGNSA. CDR3 size: 14 residues. The CDR3 DNA is TGTGCCAGCAGCTTATCTAGCGGCAAAAACATTCAGTACTTC. Amino acid sequence: CASSLSSGKNIQYF.

The chain has TRBV6-5 and TRBJ2-5; no definite D call. The V and J ends lost 0 bases and 10 bases respectively, with 9 bases between them. The CDR3 covers 12 residues. Germline V gene sequence: CDR1 MNHEY, CDR2 SVGAGI. The CDR3, as DNA: TGTGCCAGCAGTTACTCGACGGGTGACCAGTACTTC. Residues: CASSYSTGDQYF.

This clonotype was detected only a few times. The gene calls are TRBV20-1 and TRBJ2-5; 12 nucleotides agree with TRBD2. Germline loops: CDR1 DFQATT, CDR2 SNEGSKA (reference sequence). The CDR3 runs 14 residues. V lost 5 bases and J lost 5; bases outside the gene matches: 6. This chain's CDR3 is CSAVLAGGWETQYF. The CDR3 DNA follows: TGCAGTGCTGTACTAGCGGGGGGTTGGGAGACCCAGTACTTC.

This clonotype was detected many times. CDR3 region: CASSYRLVIEQFF. DNA for the CDR3: TGTGCCAGCAGCTACCGACTAGTGATTGAGCAGTTCTTC. This chain links TRBV7-8 with TRBJ2-1; a possible D gene is TRBD2 (6 bases). CDR1 and CDR2 from the germline V gene are SGHVS and FQNEAQ. Trimming took 4 bases from V and 9 from J, leaving 13 bases between them. The CDR3 totals 13 residues. Full variable domain (outside the CDR3, taken from reference TRBV7-8 and TRBJ2-1): GAGVSQSPRYKVAKRGQDVALRCDPISGHVSLFWYQQALGQGPEFLTYFQNEAQLDKSGLPSDRFFAERPEGSVSTLKIQRTQQEDSAVYLCASSYRLVIEQFFGPGTRLTVL.

The V call is TRBV5-5, the J call TRBJ2-7, with 9 nucleotides matching TRBD1. V was clipped by 4 bases and J by 4 bases; unmatched bases: 6. Germline V gives CDR1 SGHKS, CDR2 YYEKEE (reference sequence). This CDR3 has 14 amino acids. The CDR3 is CASSPDRGRYEQYF. The CDR3, as DNA: TGTGCCAGCAGCCCGGACAGGGGAAGGTACGAGCAGTACTTC.

Concerning this clonotype: Since a much larger clone is just one base distant, this may be a read error. Lacking the conserved final phenylalanine or tryptophan, this CDR3 likely reflects a read error. CDR3 bases: TGCAGTGCTAACAGGGACCACTATGGCTACACCGTC. Translating it yields CSANRDHYGYTV. V gene TRBV20-1 combines with J gene TRBJ1-2; tentatively, D is TRBD1 (6 bases). The length of the CDR3 is 12 residues. Germline loops: CDR1 DFQATT, CDR2 SNEGSKA (reference sequence). V was clipped by 4 bases and J by 3 bases, with 9 bases between them.

This clonotype was observed many times. Germline is not matched at one junction end, which may reflect a read error. V is TRBV4-1 and J is TRBJ1-1, with D tentatively TRBD1 (5 bases). The germline CDR1 and CDR2 sequences are MGHRA and YSYEKL. The CDR3 length is 14 residues. The CDR3 here is CASSQGQGNTEAFF. The CDR3 DNA reads TGTGCCAGCAGCCAAGGCCAGGGGAACACTGAAGCTTTCTTT.

This clonotype has more than one count but fewer than ten. The V call is TRBV12-3 or TRBV12-4, the J call TRBJ2-5; D perhaps matches TRBD1 (5 bases). This CDR3 has 15 residues. Trimming took 3 bases from V and 5 from J, leaving 16 bases between them. CDR3 sequence reads: CASSFNQGSGETQYF. The CDR3, as DNA: TGTGCCAGCAGTTTTAATCAGGGATCTGGGGAGACCCAGTACTTC.